The source of this TCR beta chain is a study of T cell responses to AZD1222 COVID-19 vaccine (dated by TCRdb to 2020 to 2023). About the investigation overall: AZD1222 recipients given second doses at about 4 weeks or at about 12 weeks were pooled, since spike-specific TCR depth and breadth were not found to differ between the two schedules. TCR sequencing was performed for 230 to 250 trial participants, of whom around 200 were given two doses of AZD1222 and around 26 were given two doses of MenACWY control vaccine. Enrollment into the trials was organized by age into subgroups of 18-55, 56-69 and 70-plus years, and those subgroups contained approximately 150, 30 and 60 TCR-sequenced participants, respectively. The investigation overall reported the following: Spike-specific TCR breadth and depth rose significantly after two AZD1222 doses compared with day 0 and with MenACWY recipients. Conclusions about previously exposed vaccinees are limited, since just 5 to 7 AZD1222 recipients were seropositive for SARS-CoV-2 at baseline. Epitopes outside the regions mutated in the B.1.351 and B.1.1.7 variants were reportedly recognized by nearly half of the unique spike-specific TCRs. The 56-69-year group was small, and its depth increase did not reach significance, likely because of low power. Participants were mostly white British, with more females than males. The authors suggested clonal diversity may have been underestimated. Because no samples from the day 14 peak response were available, repertoires could be characterized only after the peak T cell response. Vaccine-associated CD4 TCRs spanned the whole spike protein, with dominant responses in regions 160-218 and 743-854.

The junction carries 14 bases between V and J, which are trimmed by 0 bases and 5 bases respectively. Looking up the germline V gene (reference sequence) yields CDR1 SGHNT and CDR2 YYREEE. The CDR3 starts with the cysteine, ends with the phenylalanine, and has 15 residues. The only DNA kept is the CDR3, 45 bases in frame from the first base. The CDR3 regions of human TCRbeta chains were analyzed by immunosequencing. In the paper's pipeline: TCRs in the repertoires were matched against a reference library of SARS-CoV-2-specific TCRs that had been generated with the MIRA antigen-specificity platform. Breadth meant the fraction of unique TCRs that were SARS-CoV-2-associated, whereas depth meant the fraction of total T cells that were SARS-CoV-2-associated. Each spike-specific TCR was assigned to its reactive spike region and to a CD4 or CD8 class using the MIRA data. Log10-transformed breadth and depth values were compared by one-way ANOVA with Sidak's multiple comparisons tests. TCRdb carries this immuneACCESS record with in-frame sequences only. Its versions omit some clonotypes, under half of them owing to an unresolved V gene in the studies checked, with the rest unexplained. V and J calls plus clone size are reproduced from that table; the DNA served to infer D and trimming. The sample has more than 80,000 clones on record, 85% to 90% of them singletons. About 10% of the sample is in the top ten clones.

On this clone: Its target antigen remains unknown. Base qualities are missing; no much larger clone stands one base away.

The sample's time point, from its label and the paper: baseline before first vaccination. The vaccinee samples were drawn from two UK trials, COV001 and COV002, one of which was a single-blind randomized controlled phase 2/3 trial testing AZD1222 (ChAdOx1 nCoV-19) in healthy adults. For TCRbeta chain sequencing, PBMC samples from trial participants were taken at day 0 and at day 28 after the second dose. The specimen was peripheral blood, collected on day 0 of AZD1222 vaccination. The chain uses TRBV5-4 and TRBJ1-2; the D region possibly corresponds to TRBD1 (5 bases align). This receptor was taken from an adult in good health. The CDR3 protein is CASSLDEGQGYGYTF. The sequenced DNA: TGTGCCAGCAGCTTGGATGAGGGGCAGGGATATGGCTACACCTTC.